This is a list of T cell receptor beta chains from one sample in a study of blood T cell repertoires in COVID-19. The assay was immunoSEQ multiplex PCR, and TCRdb's table has in-frame clones only and misses some. Here the sample spans about 60,000 clones, approximately 85% being singletons. Sequenced: peripheral blood. These receptors originate from a middle-aged man with active COVID-19. Both conserved end residues are part of each CDR3. D genes are given only for firm matches. Rows may omit the clone size; those that give it use once, few, many or a size class.

j_call v_call d_call clone_size cdr3_aa cdr3_nt
TRBJ1-1 TRBV27 - - CASSPRQAAEAFF TGTGCCAGCAGTCCACGACAGGCCGCCGAAGCTTTCTTT
TRBJ2-6 TRBV9 TRBD2 - CASSFSGGGSGANVLTF TGTGCCAGCAGCTTCTCCGGGGGGGGCTCTGGGGCCAACGTCCTGACTTTC
TRBJ2-6 TRBV3-1/TRBV3-2 - many CASSHYRNSGANVLTF TGTGCCAGCAGCCACTACAGGAACTCTGGGGCCAACGTCCTGACTTTC
TRBJ2-5 TRBV2 TRBD2 - CASAGLAGRGETQYF TGTGCCAGCGCTGGACTAGCGGGGAGGGGAGAGACCCAGTACTTC
TRBJ2-3 TRBV4-1 - - CASSQGGWGPADTQYF TGCGCCAGCAGCCAAGGAGGGTGGGGGCCTGCAGATACGCAGTATTTT
TRBJ1-2 TRBV2 - - CASERGGEASGYTF TGTGCCAGCGAGCGGGGGGGGGAGGCGAGTGGCTACACCTTC
TRBJ1-3 TRBV5-4 - - CASSPHQRGSGNTIYF TGTGCCAGCAGCCCACACCAAAGGGGCTCTGGAAACACCATATATTTT
TRBJ2-6 TRBV6-5 TRBD1 - CAIRQGGSGANVLTF TGTGCCATAAGACAGGGGGGCTCTGGGGCCAACGTCCTGACTTTC
TRBJ1-2 TRBV4-1 - - CASGRQAAPDYGYTF TGCGCCAGCGGAAGACAGGCCGCACCTGATTATGGCTACACCTTC
TRBJ2-2 TRBV10-3 - - CAISEFRTAKTSNTGELFF TGTGCCATCAGTGAGTTCAGGACAGCGAAGACCTCAAACACCGGGGAGCTGTTTTTT
TRBJ2-7 TRBV2 - medium-sized CASYDDRSYEQYF TGTGCCAGCTATGATGACAGGTCCTACGAGCAGTACTTC
TRBJ1-1 TRBV27 TRBD1 - CASSLSGQGAETAFF TGTGCCAGCAGCTTATCAGGACAGGGGGCTGAGACGGCTTTCTTT
TRBJ2-7 TRBV19 - - CASSIGEYYEQYF TGTGCCAGTAGTATAGGGGAGTACTACGAGCAGTACTTC
TRBJ2-3 TRBV7-8 TRBD2 - CASSPRKLIHSGGAADTQYF TGTGCCAGCAGCCCCAGAAAACTTATTCACAGCGGGGGGGCCGCCGATACGCAGTATTTT
TRBJ2-5 TRBV19 - - CASSTPGRIETQYF TGTGCCAGTAGTACCCCGGGAAGGATAGAGACCCAGTACTTC
TRBJ2-3 TRBV4-2 - once CASSYRQETTDTQYF TGTGCCAGCAGTTACAGACAGGAGACGACAGATACGCAGTATTTT
TRBJ2-7 TRBV7-9 TRBD1 - CASSNQGAYEQYF TGTGCCAGCAGCAATCAGGGGGCCTACGAGCAGTACTTC
TRBJ1-2 TRBV14 - - CASSQSGYGYTF TGTGCCAGCAGCCAGTCAGGGTATGGCTACACCTTC
TRBJ2-1 TRBV4-2 - - CASSQGGSISSYNNEQFF TGTGCCAGCAGCCAAGGAGGTAGCATAAGTTCCTATAACAATGAGCAGTTCTTC
TRBJ1-1 TRBV2 - - CASSTVLGGTEAFF TGTGCCAGCAGTACCGTTCTCGGTGGTACTGAAGCTTTCTTT
TRBJ2-7 TRBV5-5 TRBD1 - CASSWDRGSYEQYF TGTGCCAGCAGCTGGGACAGGGGTTCCTACGAGCAGTACTTC
TRBJ2-1 TRBV28 TRBD2 once CASSLGTPGGREQFF TGTGCCAGCAGTTTAGGGACGCCGGGGGGTAGGGAGCAGTTCTTC
TRBJ2-7 TRBV2 - - CASSEQGIYEQYF TGTGCCAGCAGTGAACAGGGGATCTACGAGCAGTACTTC
TRBJ2-6 TRBV14 - - CASTRTNPSGANVLTF TGTGCCAGCACCAGAACAAACCCCTCTGGGGCCAACGTCCTGACTTTC
TRBJ2-7 TRBV21-1 - - CASSPLAGSSYEQYF TGTGCCAGCAGCCCACTAGCGGGGAGCTCCTACGAGCAGTACTTC
TRBJ2-7 TRBV6-1 - - CASSEVRSSYEQYF TGTGCCAGCAGTGAAGTGCGTAGCTCCTACGAGCAGTACTTC
TRBJ2-3 TRBV5-1 - - CASSFPGDTQYF TGCGCCAGCAGCTTTCCCGGGGATACGCAGTATTTT
TRBJ2-7 TRBV11-3 TRBD1 - CASSFFEWTGSSYEQYF TGTGCCAGCAGCTTCTTTGAGTGGACAGGGAGCTCCTACGAGCAGTACTTC
TRBJ1-5 TRBV6-5 TRBD1 - CASNRQGWNQPQHF TGTGCCAGCAACAGACAGGGTTGGAATCAGCCCCAGCATTTT
TRBJ1-1 TRBV27 - - CASSSDRKVTEAFF TGTGCCAGCAGTTCCGACAGGAAAGTCACTGAAGCTTTCTTT
TRBJ1-2 TRBV7-9 - few CASSVHVNYGYTF TGTGCCAGCAGCGTACACGTTAACTATGGCTACACCTTC
TRBJ2-3 TRBV5-1 - - CASSLGGPGRDTQYF TGCGCCAGCAGCTTGGGGGGGCCGGGGAGAGATACGCAGTATTTT
TRBJ2-1 TRBV5-1 - - CASRAFRDTNKGGEQFF TGCGCCAGCAGGGCCTTCCGGGACACAAACAAAGGGGGTGAGCAGTTCTTC
TRBJ1-1 TRBV16 - - CASLRGGGRNTEAFF TGTGCCAGCCTCCGAGGTGGCGGAAGGAACACTGAAGCTTTCTTT
TRBJ1-5 TRBV12-5 - - CASGSRPASQQPQHF TGTGCTAGTGGTTCTAGACCGGCCTCGCAACAGCCCCAGCATTTT
TRBJ2-3 TRBV7-2 TRBD2 - CASSLIGGGTDTQYF TGTGCCAGCAGCTTAATCGGGGGGGGCACAGATACGCAGTATTTT
TRBJ2-7 TRBV6-1 - - CASSEANRVVGEQYF TGTGCCAGCAGTGAAGCGAACAGGGTTGTGGGGGAGCAGTACTTC
TRBJ2-5 TRBV7-7 TRBD2 - CASSRLAGGQETQYF TGTGCCAGCAGCCGACTAGCGGGGGGGCAGGAGACCCAGTACTTC
TRBJ2-3 TRBV4-3 TRBD2 - CASSQDIVRGGSLDTQYF TGCGCCAGCAGCCAAGATATAGTGCGGGGGGGCTCATTAGATACGCAGTATTTT
TRBJ2-7 TRBV7-2 TRBD1 - CASSSRGQGTSYEQYF TGTGCCAGCAGCTCCCGAGGACAGGGGACGTCCTACGAGCAGTACTTC
TRBJ1-6 TRBV19 - few CASSKGGHLNSPLHF TGTGCCAGTAGTAAAGGGGGACACCTAAATTCACCCCTCCACTTT
TRBJ2-5 TRBV12-3/TRBV12-4 - - CASSPTGETQYF TGTGCCAGCAGTCCAACAGGGGAGACCCAGTACTTC
TRBJ2-3 TRBV19 - - CASSLRRGGAGTDTQYF TGTGCCAGTAGTCTCAGAAGGGGGGGGGCCGGCACAGATACGCAGTATTTT
TRBJ2-7 TRBV3-1/TRBV3-2 - - CASSHNRFPTYEQYF TGTGCCAGCAGCCACAACCGGTTCCCCACCTACGAGCAGTACTTC
TRBJ1-4 TRBV5-6 TRBD1 - CASSGDSKSTNEKLFF TGTGCCAGCAGCGGGGACAGCAAATCAACTAATGAAAAACTGTTTTTT
TRBJ2-5 TRBV12-5 TRBD1 - CASGLDRGETQYF TGTGCTAGTGGTTTGGACAGGGGGGAGACCCAGTACTTC
TRBJ2-1 TRBV7-6 TRBD2 - CASSLNSPRGVDNEQFF TGTGCCAGCAGCCTCAACTCTCCCCGGGGGGTAGACAATGAGCAGTTCTTC
TRBJ1-2 TRBV19 TRBD1 - CASSLLTTGRYGYTF TGTGCCAGTAGTCTCCTCACGACAGGGCGCTATGGCTACACCTTC
TRBJ1-5 TRBV6-2/TRBV6-3 - - CASSYSQGYQPQHF TGTGCCAGCAGTTACTCGCAGGGTTATCAGCCCCAGCATTTT
TRBJ1-6 TRBV6-5 - few CASSSRGNSPLHF TGTGCCAGCAGTTCGCGGGGTAATTCACCCCTCCACTTT
TRBJ2-2 TRBV7-3 - medium-sized CASGGGVGELFF TGTGCCAGCGGAGGCGGCGTCGGGGAGCTGTTTTTT